The source of this TCR beta chain is a study of blood T cell repertoires in COVID-19. Overall study: Sites across the United States, Italy and Spain contributed samples from acute and convalescent COVID-19. PBMCs, B-cell-depleted T cells, or T cells provided the cDNA or gDNA that made up the material.

Seattle's cohort entered during active infection and was followed longitudinally. Germline CDR1 MNHEY, CDR2 SMNVEV (reference sequence). The V and J ends lost 4 bases and 6 bases respectively, with 10 bases between them. The CDR3 extends over 13 amino acids. As originally analysed: For nucleated cells, counts were estimated from reference gene primer amplification. The data were produced by immunoSEQ multiplex PCR, yet TCRdb's version contains in-frame clones alone and is incomplete. V and J calls and clone size come straight from that table; D and trimming were deduced from the DNA. The sample has over 200,000 clones; more than 85% are singletons.

Sequencing used peripheral blood. The TCR was taken from a man aged 55 to 69 with COVID-19, enrolled during active disease. The genes are TRBV27 and TRBJ1-5; D is perhaps TRBD1 (5 bases). As DNA, the CDR3 is TGTGCCAGCAGTTCCAGGGTGGGTCAGCCCCAGCATTTT. Amino acid sequence: CASSSRVGQPQHF.